This TCR beta chain came from a study of PD-L1 blockade in urothelial cancer. In the study overall: Patients previously received 0 to 3 chemotherapy regimens. Blood was evaluated 3 weeks (second dose) and 6 weeks after therapy began.

Documented time point: pretreatment peripheral blood. Per patient, between 1 and 8 samples were collected at pretreatment and on-treatment time points. V was cut by 5 bases and J by 7 bases, with 20 bases left in between. From germline, CDR1 is MNHEY and CDR2 SVGAGI. This CDR3 spans 15 amino acids. Remarks on this clone: As yet, its antigen is unknown.

Notes on the study in general: Patients with durable benefit had greater blood expansion of tumor-associated TCR clones 3 weeks into treatment.

Sequencing was performed with immunoSEQ multiplex PCR; in TCRdb, only in-frame clones are kept and a portion is missing. The sample has just over 50,000 clones; around 74% are singletons. The J gene is TRBJ1-2, the V gene TRBV6-5, with a weak D call TRBD1 (5 bases). Sample: PBMCs, taken around atezolizumab (anti-PD-L1) treatment. This receptor was identified in a man between 65 and 79 years old with urothelial cancer. CDR3 in amino acids: CASSPGARDSFGYTF. CDR3 nucleotides: TGTGCCAGCAGTCCCGGCGCCAGGGATAGCTTTGGCTACACCTTC.